Below, 15 T cell receptor beta chains from the same sample are listed, as sequenced in a study of T cell responses to AZD1222 COVID-19 vaccine. Clones were read by immunoSEQ multiplex PCR, and TCRdb kept only the in-frame ones, dropping some. In the table there are around 94,000 clones, roughly 88% of which are singletons. Material: peripheral blood, obtained on day 0 of AZD1222 vaccination. These receptor sequences come from an adult in good health.

The chain couples TRBV7-2 to TRBJ1-6; tentatively, D is TRBD1 (6 bases). From germline, CDR1 is SGHTA and CDR2 FQGNSA. This CDR3 spans 14 amino acids. With 2 bases removed from V and 13 bases from J, the gap between germline ends came to 15 bases. The CDR3: CASSLQQGESPLHF. The CDR3 coding sequence is TGTGCCAGCAGCTTACAACAGGGAGAGAGTCCCCTCCACTTT.

Comment on this clone: A junction boundary mismatches the germline segment, possibly from a read error. This chain links TRBV29-1 with TRBJ1-2; D might be TRBD1 (5 bases). The length of the CDR3 is 13 residues. CDR1 is SQVTM and CDR2 is ANQGSEA in the germline V gene. This CDR3 is CSVEDLRQYDYTF. As DNA, the CDR3 is TGCAGCGTTGAAGATCTTCGACAGTATGACTACACCTTC.

This chain connects TRBV7-8 to TRBJ2-7; 7 nucleotides agree with TRBD1. The V and J ends lost 0 bases and 9 bases, in that order; junction bases with no gene match: 11. The germline V gene encodes CDR1 SGHVS and CDR2 FQNEAQ. The CDR3 length is 15 residues. CDR3 residues: CASSLADTGDIAQYF. CDR3 bases: TGTGCCAGCAGCTTAGCAGACACAGGGGATATAGCGCAGTACTTC.

The chain carries TRBV21-1 and TRBJ2-4; TRBD1, the D gene given by the table, was not confirmed from the DNA. TRBV21-1 is recorded as a pseudogene. The CDR3 runs 18 residues. The CDR3 here is CASSKGDFTGWAKNIQYF. The CDR3 DNA follows: TGTGCCAGCAGCAAAGGGGATTTCACAGGGTGGGCCAAAAACATTCAGTACTTC.

The chain is built from TRBV5-6 and TRBJ2-5, with a weak D call TRBD1 (5 bases). Germline CDR1 is SGHDT and CDR2 is YYEEEE. V was clipped by 5 bases and J by 9 bases, with 14 bases between them. The CDR3 is made up of 12 amino acids. The CDR3 reads CASRRTSGSQYF. The DNA of the CDR3 is TGTGCCAGCAGGAGGACCTCAGGGTCCCAGTACTTC.

The chain employs TRBV7-3 and TRBJ2-1; D may match TRBD1 or TRBD2 (5 bases each). Germline loops: CDR1 SGHTA, CDR2 FQGTGA. V was pared by 1 base and J by 1 base, with 8 bases between. The CDR3 covers 15 residues. Here the CDR3 reads CASSLMGVSYNEQFF. CDR3 nucleotide sequence: TGTGCCAGCAGCTTAATGGGGGTATCCTACAATGAGCAGTTCTTC.

The DNA for the CDR3 is TGTGCCAGCTCACCCATGGGAAAACTGTTTTTT. Amino acids: CASSPMGKLFF. The rearrangement uses TRBV18 and TRBJ1-4; D remains ambiguous. Germline-derived CDR1 and CDR2 are KGHSH and LQKENI. The V end was cut by 3 bases, the J end by 10 bases, with 6 bases between. The CDR3 has 11 residues. The whole variable domain, remainder taken from reference TRBV18 and TRBJ1-4, is NAGVMQNPRHLVRRRGQEARLRCSPMKGHSHVYWYRQLPEEGLKFMVYLQKENIIDESGMPKERFSAEFPKEGPSILRIQQVVRGDSAAYFCASSPMGKLFFGSGTQLSVL.

The genes are TRBV21-1 and TRBJ2-7; the tabulated D call, TRBD1, remains unverified against the DNA. TRBV21-1 is assigned pseudogene status. This CDR3 region has 14 residues. This CDR3 reads CASSKEGGVYEQYF. In nucleotides, the CDR3 is TGTGCCAGCAGCAAAGAAGGGGGAGTGTACGAGCAGTACTTC.

This chain joins TRBV6-5 and TRBJ1-6, with D hard to call. CDR1 is MNHEY, CDR2 SVGAGI, per germline. There are 15 residues in the CDR3. V was cut by 0 bases and J by 10 bases, with 13 bases left in between. The CDR3: CASSYSYRTGSPLHF. In DNA, the CDR3 is TGTGCCAGCAGTTACTCTTACAGAACGGGGTCACCCCTCCACTTT.

This chain connects TRBV5-1 to TRBJ2-1; D ambiguous. CDR3 length: 15 amino acids. Trimming pared 0 bases from V and 0 bases from J, leaving 7 bases between. Germline CDR1 SGHRS, CDR2 YFSETQ. The CDR3 here is CASSLDESSYNEQFF. In DNA form, the CDR3 reads TGCGCCAGCAGCTTGGATGAAAGCTCCTACAATGAGCAGTTCTTC.

The chain joins TRBV29-1 to TRBJ2-5; 8 bases agree with TRBD1. The CDR3 sequence is 12 residues long. The germline V gene encodes CDR1 SQVTM and CDR2 ANQGSEA. Trimming took 1 base from V and 11 from J; bases not matched to a gene: 6. The CDR3 DNA reads as TGCAGCGTTGAAGGGGGACAGGAGAGGCAGTACTTC. Its translation: CSVEGGQERQYF.

The genes are TRBV3-1 (or the pseudogene TRBV3-2) and TRBJ1-1; D is ambiguous. Germline CDR1 LGHDT, CDR2 YNNKEL (reference sequence). V gave up 0 bases and J gave up 1 base, with 6 bases separating them. The CDR3 is 14 residues long. The CDR3 sequence: CASSQEWENTEAFF. CDR3 DNA: TGTGCCAGCAGCCAAGAGTGGGAGAACACTGAAGCTTTCTTT.

This clone was detected a few times. At the DNA level, this CDR3 is encoded by other sequences in the same sample as well. The chain uses TRBV7-2 and TRBJ1-1; D gene ambiguous. The CDR3 runs 13 residues. With 1 base removed from V and 2 bases from J, the gap between germline ends came to 5 bases. In germline, CDR1 is SGHTA, CDR2 FQGNSA. This CDR3 reads CASSLEVNTEAFF. Written as DNA, the CDR3 is TGTGCCAGCAGCTTAGAGGTAAACACTGAAGCTTTCTTT.

This sequence joins TRBV4-3 and TRBJ2-7; tentative D call: TRBD1 (6 bases). The germline V gene encodes CDR1 LGHNA and CDR2 YSLEER. The CDR3 consists of 15 residues. Trimming removed 4 bases from V and 2 bases from J, with 15 bases in between. The CDR3 loop is CASSLRTTGPYEQYF. CDR3 nucleotide sequence: TGCGCCAGCAGCCTCCGGACCACAGGGCCCTACGAGCAGTACTTC.

This clone was counted a few times. The J gene is TRBJ1-2, the V gene TRBV24-1; D is unresolved. Germline lookup yields CDR1 KGHDR and CDR2 SFDVKD. This CDR3 has 12 residues. V lost 9 bases, J lost 8 bases, and 15 bases lay in between. CDR3 in DNA: TGTGCCACCTCAGAGTCTTCCGGCGGCTACACCTTC. This gives the protein CATSESSGGYTF.